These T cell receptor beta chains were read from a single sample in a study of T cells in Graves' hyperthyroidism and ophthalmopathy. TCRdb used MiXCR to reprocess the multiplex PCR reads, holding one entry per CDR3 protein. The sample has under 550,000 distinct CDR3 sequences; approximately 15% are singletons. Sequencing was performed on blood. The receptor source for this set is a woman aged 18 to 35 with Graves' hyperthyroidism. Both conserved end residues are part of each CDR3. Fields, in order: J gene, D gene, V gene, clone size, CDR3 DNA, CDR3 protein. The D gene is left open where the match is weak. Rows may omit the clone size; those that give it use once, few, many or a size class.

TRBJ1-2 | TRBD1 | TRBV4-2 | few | TGTGCCAGCAGCCAAGAGACAGGGAACTATGGCTACACCTTC | CASSQETGNYGYTF
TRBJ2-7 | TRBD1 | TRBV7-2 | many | TGTGCCAGCAGCTCGTGGACGGACAGGGGGCTTTCCTACGAGCAGTACTTC | CASSSWTDRGLSYEQYF
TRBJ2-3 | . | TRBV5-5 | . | TGTGCCAGCAGCTTGGTCTTGGGTGCGGATACGCAGTATTTT | CASSLVLGADTQYF
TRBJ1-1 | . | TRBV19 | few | TGTGCCAGTAGTAGGACAGCTCGGCGCACTGAAGCTTTCTTT | CASSRTARRTEAFF
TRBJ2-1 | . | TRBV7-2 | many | TGTGCCAGCAGCTTAGCGGCGGTGAGGATTGAGCAGTTCTTC | CASSLAAVRIEQFF
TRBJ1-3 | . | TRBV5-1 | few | TGCGCCAGCACTCGGGACGGAGGAAACACCATATATTTT | CASTRDGGNTIYF
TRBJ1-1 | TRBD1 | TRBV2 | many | TGTGCCAGCAGTTACCTACAGGGGCGCACTGAAGCTTTCTTT | CASSYLQGRTEAFF
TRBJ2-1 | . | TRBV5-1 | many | TGCGCCAGCAGCTTGGACAGATACAATGAGCAGTTCTTC | CASSLDRYNEQFF
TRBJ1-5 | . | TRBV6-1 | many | TGTGCCAGCAGTTACGGGGACGGTCAGCCCCAGCATTTT | CASSYGDGQPQHF
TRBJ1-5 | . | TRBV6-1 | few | TGTGCCAGCACCAAGAGAGGGGGAATTGGCAATCAGCCCCAGCATTTT | CASTKRGGIGNQPQHF
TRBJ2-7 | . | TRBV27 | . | TGTGCGTCTAGTGCCCAGAGCTCCTACGAGCAGTACTTC | CASSAQSSYEQYF
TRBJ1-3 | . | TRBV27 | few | TGTGCCAGCAGTTCCACCCTAGGCCCCAACACCATATATTTT | CASSSTLGPNTIYF
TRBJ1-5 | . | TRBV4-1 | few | TGCGCCAGCAGCCAAGTGGGCGGTTACAATCAGCCCCAGCATTTT | CASSQVGGYNQPQHF
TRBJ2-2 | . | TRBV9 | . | TGTGCCAGCAGCACTAACAGGAGGGCGAACACCGGGGAGCTGTTTTTT | CASSTNRRANTGELFF
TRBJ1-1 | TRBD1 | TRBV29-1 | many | TGCAGCGTTGTTCAGGGGGAGGGGGTCACTGAAGCTTTCTTT | CSVVQGEGVTEAFF
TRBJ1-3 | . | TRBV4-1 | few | TGCGCCAGCAGCCAAGAGGGAAACACCATATATTTT | CASSQEGNTIYF
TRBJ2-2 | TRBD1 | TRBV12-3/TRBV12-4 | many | TGTGCCAGCAGTTTAGGGGGACAGGCCGGGAGGGAGCTGTTTTTT | CASSLGGQAGRELFF
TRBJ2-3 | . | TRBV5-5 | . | TGTGCCAGCAGCCCGAGCTTGATCTCCACAGATACGCAGTATTTT | CASSPSLISTDTQYF
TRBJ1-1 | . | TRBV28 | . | TGTGCCAGCAGCCTGGGGGGGCAGGGGACTGAAGCTTTCTTT | CASSLGGQGTEAFF
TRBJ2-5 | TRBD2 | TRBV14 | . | TGTGCCAGCAGCCAGGGACTAGCGGGAGACCGTCAAGAGACCCAGTACTTC | CASSQGLAGDRQETQYF
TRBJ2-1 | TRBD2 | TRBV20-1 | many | TGCAGTGCTACAATTCTAGCGGGACGACGCTACAATGAGCAGTTCTTC | CSATILAGRRYNEQFF
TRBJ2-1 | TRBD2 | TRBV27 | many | TGTGCCAGCAATCCGGCGGGAGGCGAGCAGTTCTTC | CASNPAGGEQFF
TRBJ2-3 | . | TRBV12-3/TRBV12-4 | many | TGTGCCAGCAGTCCCTCAACACACGATACGCAGTATTTT | CASSPSTHDTQYF
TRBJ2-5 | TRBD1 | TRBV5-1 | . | TGCGCCAGCAGCTTGGGGACAGGGGGCGCGGGAGAGACCCAGTACTTC | CASSLGTGGAGETQYF
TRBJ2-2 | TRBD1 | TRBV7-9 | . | TGTGCCAGCAGCTTAGCTCAGGGGGCAACAGGGGAGCTGTTTTTT | CASSLAQGATGELFF
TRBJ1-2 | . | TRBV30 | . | TGTGCCTGGAGTGTGAACCGCGAAGTCACCTTC | CAWSVNREVTF
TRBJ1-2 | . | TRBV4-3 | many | TGCGCCAGCAGCCAAGATTTGGGAGACTATGGCTACACCTTC | CASSQDLGDYGYTF
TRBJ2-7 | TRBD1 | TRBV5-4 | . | TGTGCCAGCAGCTTATTGGACAGGGCGGAAGAGCAGTACTTC | CASSLLDRAEEQYF
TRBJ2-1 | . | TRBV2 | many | TGTGCCAGCAGTACGGGTCCCGGGGAGCAGTTCTTC | CASSTGPGEQFF
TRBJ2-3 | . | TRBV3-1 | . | TGTGCCAGCAGCCAGAGCTTATCTAGCACAGATACGCAGTATTTT | CASSQSLSSTDTQYF
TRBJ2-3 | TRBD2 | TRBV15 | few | TGTGCCACCAGCAGAGTTATATCCGGGACTAGCGACACAGATACGCAGTATTTT | CATSRVISGTSDTDTQYF
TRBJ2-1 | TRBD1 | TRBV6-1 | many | TGTGCCAGCAGTGACTCAGGGGGCAGCTCCTACAATGAGCAGTTCTTC | CASSDSGGSSYNEQFF
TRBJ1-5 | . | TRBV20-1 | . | TGCAGTGCTAGCCCTTTATGGCAGGGCGAGAATCAGCCCCAGCATTTT | CSASPLWQGENQPQHF
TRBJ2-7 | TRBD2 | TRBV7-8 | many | TGTGCCAGCAGCTTGTCTCTAGCGGGAGGTCCAGCCTACGAGCAGTACTTC | CASSLSLAGGPAYEQYF
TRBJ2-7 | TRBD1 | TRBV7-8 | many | TGTGCCAGCAGCCTGGGACAGGGGGACTACGAGCAGTACTTC | CASSLGQGDYEQYF
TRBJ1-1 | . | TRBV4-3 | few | TGCGCCAGCAGCCCGCGTGAGGGTACGGGGACTGAAGCTTTCTTT | CASSPREGTGTEAFF
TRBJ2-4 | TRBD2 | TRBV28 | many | TGTGCCAGCAGTTCCGACCCCCCGGGACTAGCGTTGGGCATTCAGTACTTC | CASSSDPPGLALGIQYF
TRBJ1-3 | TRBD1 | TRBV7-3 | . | TGTGCCAGCAGCTTATCAGGGGGGTACGGAAACACCATATATTTT | CASSLSGGYGNTIYF
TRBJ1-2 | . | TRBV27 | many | TGTGCCAGCAGTCCCGATTTGTATGGCTACACCTTC | CASSPDLYGYTF
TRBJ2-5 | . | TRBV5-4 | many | TGTGCCAGCAATTCCGGGACACTCCAAGAGACCCAGTACTTC | CASNSGTLQETQYF
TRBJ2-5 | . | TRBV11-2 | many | TGTGCCAGCAGCTTAGACCCAGGGCGAGATCAAGAGACCCAGTACTTC | CASSLDPGRDQETQYF
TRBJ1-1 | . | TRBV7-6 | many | TGTGCCAGCAGCTTAGGGGGACGGATGCTGATGAACACTGAAGCTTTCTTT | CASSLGGRMLMNTEAFF